This T cell receptor (beta chain) came from a study of blood T cell repertoires in COVID-19. The junction had 7 bases not matched to a gene; V was cut back by 8 bases and J by 8 bases. Germline V gene lookup returns CDR1 LGHDT and CDR2 YNNKEL (reference sequence). The CDR3 is 13 residues long. Generated by immunoSEQ multiplex PCR, the TCRdb table keeps only in-frame clones and is missing some. The table includes about 150,000 clones, 84% detected once. This rearrangement joins TRBV3-1 (or the pseudogene TRBV3-2) to TRBJ2-4, with 9 bases that match TRBD2. Sequencing was done on a sample of peripheral blood. The sequence derives from a man between 65 and 85 years old with acute or convalescent COVID-19. CDR3 bases: TGTGCCAGCGGTGGTCGCGGGGGGGACATTCAGTACTTC. Protein sequence: CASGGRGGDIQYF.